This record looks at one TCR beta chain sequence and its context. Its antigen is not identified. Described time point: week 47, end of study. All doses held 300 ug of mutant IDH1 20-mer peptide, with topical imiquimod. The table came from immunoSEQ multiplex PCR; TCRdb's copy has only in-frame clones and leaves some out. The data contain about 56,000 clones, less than 80% of them seen just once; the ten biggest clones take up around 5%. The data originate from a study of a mutant IDH1 vaccine in newly diagnosed glioma. Study-wide context: Following radiotherapy alone, or alongside temozolomide cycles, vaccination was started after an interval of 4-6 weeks. Sex distribution of treated patients was about 60% male and roughly 38% female; mean age was about 40 years. Receipt of radiotherapy, temozolomide, or both preceded the study, and most received both. Study-level points and caveats: There seemed to be no relation between pseudoprogression and changes in top peripheral T cell clonotypes.

The CDR3 runs 13 residues. V gave up 5 bases and J gave up 7 bases; unmatched junction bases: 4. Per germline, CDR1 LNHDA and CDR2 SQIVND (reference sequence). This chain links TRBV19 with TRBJ2-2; the match to TRBD2 covers 7 bases. The specimen was PBMCs, collected from a glioma patient whose treatment included an IDH1 peptide vaccine. The clonotype comes from a man in his fifties with glioma. The CDR3 DNA reads as TGTGCCAGTAGTCCCCAGCGGGGCGGGGAGCTGTTTTTT. This gives the protein CASSPQRGGELFF.